The clone carrying this TCR beta chain has only a few counts. With MiXCR, TCRdb reprocessed the PCR reads. The profile covers about 11,000 clones, with 38% appearing a single time and about a sixth taken by the ten largest. These data are taken from a study of metastatic and nonmetastatic thyroid tumors. Across the study: Across peripheral blood and tumor or nodule tissue samples taken from malignant and benign thyroid patients, the repertoires were compared with one another.

Among the patients, none had received any treatment before thyroid surgery. Sequencing was done on a sample of tumor tissue. The receptor was derived from a female donor with papillary thyroid cancer or a benign thyroid nodule (not recorded which). Some clones in this sample may be carry-over from other donors' samples.

The CDR3 nucleotides read TGTGCCACCAGCAGAGCCCGGACAGGGGGCGCAGGGGGCTACACCTTC. Protein product: CATSRARTGGAGGYTF. V usage is TRBV15 and J usage is TRBJ1-2, with TRBD1 matching 11 bases. Germline V gene data show CDR1 as LNHNV and CDR2 as YYDKDF (reference sequence). This CDR3 has 16 amino acids. Germline trimming cut 1 base from V and 8 bases from J; bases unmatched to any gene: 9.